Included here is one T cell receptor (beta chain) sequence, with context. Its specificity is unknown. These data belong to a study of shared clonotypes between healthy human individuals. Sequencing used immunoSEQ multiplex PCR; TCRdb keeps in-frame clones, though not all of them. The sample consists of fewer than 3 million clones, just under 95% of them appearing once. The study, taken as a whole, reports: Non-shared clonotypes had lower generation probabilities than clonotypes shared by all four sorted-subset donors.

Germline CDR1 reads SNHLY; CDR2 reads FYNNEI. CDR3 length: 13 amino acids. V was pared by 5 bases and J by 5 bases, with 5 bases of the junction left unmatched. This sequence was found in a man between 18 and 35 years old in good health. Some clones in this sample may be carry-over from other donors' samples. The specimen was naive CD4+ T cells from PBMCs. Subset defined: CD45RA+ positively selected. The rearrangement joins TRBV2 to TRBJ1-2; 7 bases map to TRBD1. The DNA of the CDR3 is TGTGCCAGCAGTAGGGACAGAGAGTATGGCTACACCTTC. This encodes CASSRDREYGYTF.